This entry lists 8 T cell receptor beta chains sequenced from one sample in a study of cytomegalovirus exposure and HLA in healthy donors. PCR was performed using 60 Vbeta and 13 Jbeta primers. The table came from immunoSEQ multiplex PCR; TCRdb's copy has only in-frame clones and leaves some out. Seen here are more than 150,000 clones, about four fifths observed once, and the top ten hold over 1.5%. Sequenced: PBMCs. These receptors came from a girl aged 5-17 years in good health and CMV-seropositive.

The chain carries TRBV5-1 and TRBJ1-2, with a possible D match to TRBD1 (6 bases). The V gene's germline CDR1 is SGHRS and CDR2 YFSETQ. V was trimmed by 2 bases and J by 6 bases, leaving 11 bases between them. CDR3 length: 13 amino acids. CDR3 DNA: TGCGCCAGCAGCTTTTTGGCAGGGGATGGCTACACCTTC. It is translated as CASSFLAGDGYTF.

The chain recombines TRBV4-3 with TRBJ1-4; a weak D match, TRBD1 (5 bases). This CDR3 region has 16 residues. Trimming removed 4 bases at V and 5 bases at J, with 17 bases between. Germline values: CDR1 LGHNA, CDR2 YSLEER. The DNA of the CDR3 is TGCGCCAGCAGCCGGGGAACAGGAATGGGGAATGAAAAACTGTTTTTT. Translated, it gives CASSRGTGMGNEKLFF.

This clone was detected a few times. The rearrangement joins TRBV18 to TRBJ2-6; possibly TRBD1 for D (5 bases). Trimming shortened V by 2 bases and J by 0 bases, and 5 bases separated the two germline ends. The germline CDR1 and CDR2 sequences are KGHSH and LQKENI. This CDR3 is built from 15 residues. CDR3 protein: CASSPTGSGANVLTF. CDR3 nucleotides: TGTGCCAGCTCACCAACAGGCTCTGGGGCCAACGTCCTGACTTTC.

This chain connects TRBV4-1 to TRBJ2-2, with unresolved D. This CDR3 is 15 amino acids long. Trimming left V 5 bases short and J 6 bases short, with 16 bases between. The V gene's germline CDR1 is MGHRA and CDR2 YSYEKL. DNA of the CDR3: TGCGCCAGCAGCTTCGGATCGGAGTGGGCCGGGGAGCTGTTTTTT. Amino acid sequence: CASSFGSEWAGELFF.

V gene TRBV30 combines with J gene TRBJ1-6; TRBD1 is a possible D gene (6 bases). The CDR3 length is 15 residues. The ends were cut back, 0 bases at V and 6 bases at J, with 12 bases in the middle. Germline CDR1 and CDR2: GTSNPN and SVGIG (reference sequence). The CDR3 protein is CAWSVGTGINSPLHF. CDR3 bases: TGTGCCTGGAGTGTTGGTACAGGGATTAATTCACCCCTCCACTTT.

V is TRBV18 and J is TRBJ2-5, with no clear D. The V and J ends lost 6 bases and 1 base respectively, with 9 bases between them. CDR1 is KGHSH, CDR2 LQKENI, per germline. CDR3 length: 13 amino acids. The CDR3, as DNA: TGTGCCAGCTCCCCCCCGGTCCAAGAGACCCAGTACTTC. The encoded protein is CASSPPVQETQYF.

The J gene is TRBJ2-1, the V gene TRBV9; 8 bases map to TRBD1. Germline assignment: CDR1 SGDLS and CDR2 YYNGEE. This CDR3 has 19 residues. V was pared by 4 bases and J by 4 bases, with 19 bases of the junction left unmatched. This CDR3 reads CASSPIAGGQEIIYNEQFF. For the CDR3, the DNA is TGTGCCAGCAGCCCCATAGCAGGGGGACAGGAAATAATTTACAATGAGCAGTTCTTC.

The chain uses TRBV4-2 and TRBJ1-2, with D tentatively TRBD1 (5 bases). V lost 4 bases to trimming and J lost 3 bases, with 21 bases between them. Germline loops: CDR1 LGHNA, CDR2 YNFKEQ. The CDR3 is 17 amino acids. As DNA, the CDR3 is TGTGCCAGCAGCCGCATGGGGGAGGGGCCTAGGGACTATGGCTACACCTTC. Its translation is CASSRMGEGPRDYGYTF.